This T cell receptor beta chain was recovered during a study of T cells in localized non-small cell lung cancer. This table comes from immunoSEQ multiplex PCR, and its TCRdb copy is limited to in-frame clones, with some not included. The table includes approximately 35,000 clones, less than 95% detected once. The clonotype comes from a female donor over 55 with stage II lung adenocarcinoma. Sequenced material: peripheral blood mononuclear cells, taken before any cancer treatment.

This CDR3 reads CASRGVSTDTQYF. The CDR3 DNA reads as TGTGCCAGCAGGGGAGTTAGCACAGATACGCAGTATTTT. The V call is TRBV6-1, the J call TRBJ2-3; D perhaps matches TRBD2 (5 bases). Germline lookup yields CDR1 MNHNS and CDR2 SASEGT. The CDR3 length is 13 residues. V was clipped by 6 bases and J by 0 bases, with 7 bases between them.